The T cell receptor (beta chain) under discussion was sequenced for a study of blood T cell repertoires in COVID-19. Study as a whole: Acute-phase and convalescent COVID-19 samples originated in the United States, Italy and Spain. In each case, the material was cDNA or gDNA derived from T cells, B-cell-depleted T cells, or PBMCs.

Repertoires were generated with immunoSEQ multiplex PCR, while TCRdb's copy carries only in-frame clones and drops some. The profile covers 100,000 to 150,000 clones, with about four fifths appearing a single time and 5.5% to 6% taken by the ten largest. V trimming: 6 bases; J trimming: 2 bases; junction bases outside the gene matches: 5. Germline assignment: CDR1 LNHDA and CDR2 SQIVND (reference sequence). The length of the CDR3 is 15 residues. What was sequenced was peripheral blood. The rearrangement uses TRBV19 and TRBJ2-3; TRBD2 agrees at 10 bases. The TCR originated in an elderly man with active or convalescent COVID-19. The CDR3 spells CASSATSGSTDTQYF. CDR3 sequence (DNA): TGTGCCAGTAGCGCGACTAGCGGGTCCACAGATACGCAGTATTTT.